This entry is about one T cell receptor (beta chain). Trimming took 6 bases from V and 3 from J, leaving 15 bases between them. This CDR3 region has 14 residues. Germline V CDR1 and CDR2: MNHEY, SVGAGI. Methods used by the authors: Filtering was not the same, since immunoSEQ gave junction-only sequences without quality scores. Clones were read by immunoSEQ multiplex PCR, and TCRdb kept only the in-frame ones, dropping some. Clonal size and the V and J genes are those of that table, whereas D and trimming came from the DNA. This sample has over 1.5 million clones, with approximately 98% found just once. The sample belongs to a study of shared clonotypes between healthy human individuals.

This chain joins TRBV6-5 and TRBJ2-7, with D perhaps matching TRBD2 (6 bases). This clonotype originated in a man in his thirties or forties in good health. Sequencing was performed on naive CD4+ T cells sorted from blood. The subset was: CD45RA+ positively selected. The CDR3 bases are TGTGCCAGCAGAACAGGACTACTACACTACGAGCAGTACTTC. Its translation: CASRTGLLHYEQYF.